The clone carrying this T cell receptor (beta chain) has a handful of counts. Its cognate antigen is unknown. The data were obtained in a study of T cell repertoires in aging, cancer and after chemotherapy. The CDR3 covers 14 residues. The germline gives CDR1 MNHEY, CDR2 SVGEGT. Trimming removed 2 bases from V and 0 bases from J, with 2 bases in between. Rearranged V-D-J TRB sequences were amplified with a mixed TRB-A/B primer pool. TCRdb itself ran the multiplex PCR reads through MiXCR, one entry per CDR3 protein. The sample lists just under 2,500 distinct CDR3 sequences, around 24% occurring once. Findings and caveats of the study: Median generation probability rose over the chemotherapy interval in each cancer cohort, suggesting rebound thymic output.

The template was genomic DNA from peripheral blood, not RNA. The gene calls are TRBV6-2 or TRBV6-3 and TRBJ2-6; no definite D call. What was sequenced was blood. The TCR originated in a human donor with a solid tumor. This CDR3 reads CASSYSSGANVLTF. The CDR3, as DNA: TGTGCCAGCAGTTACAGCTCTGGGGCCAACGTCCTGACTTTC.